This T cell receptor (beta chain) was identified during a study of shared clonotypes between healthy human individuals (dated by TCRdb to the early 2020s). Some background on the complete study: The cohort included a few men and a couple of women between 18 and 49 years of age. For each donor, three plates each were used for CD4 naive and CD4 memory, two plates were used for CD8 naive, and one plate was used for CD8 memory. Blood TCR repertoires of roughly five healthy adults were deeply sequenced to estimate repertoire size and the extent of clonotype sharing between individuals. Different laboratories and diverse techniques were used to prepare libraries and sequence TCR repertoires, to increase sequencing depth and limit assay-specific biases. Between about 0.85 and 10 billion PBMCs per donor were obtained by leukapheresis.

TCR CDR3 regions were amplified from genomic DNA by multiplex PCR using the deep immunoSEQ assay. Genomic DNA extracted from each cell subset was distributed evenly over all wells of several immunoSEQ 96-well plates, and each plate served as one replicate. Each replicate PCR for sorted subsets received around 0.2 ug genomic DNA, equal to about 30,000 T cell genomes. Purified libraries were quantified with a Qubit 3.0 fluorometer, sized on a Bioanalyzer 2100, and re-quantified with the KAPA Library Quantification kit. Each immunoSEQ 96-well plate was sequenced on its own single-read 150-cycle Illumina NextSeq 550 flow cell. For the original study's pipeline: Because the immunoSEQ output held only junctional sequences and lacked quality scores, the filtering could not match the filtering applied to full-length reads. To assign V/J genes and CDR3, sequences were annotated against IMGT germline references using PyIR, a Python wrapper for IgBLAST v1.9. Reads with weak V/J assignments (E-value above 1e-6), missing CDR3, stop codons, out-of-frame junctions, or ambiguous translated residues were removed. V3J clonotypes were defined by identical inferred V gene, J gene, and CDR3 amino acid sequence. Percentage overlap between repertoires was calculated by dividing the number of shared unique clonotypes by the size of the smaller repertoire. Repertoire richness was assessed with RTK rarefaction, the Chao1 estimator, and Recon v2.1 estimates of unobserved clonotypes. For all TCRbeta clonotypes obtained by the gDNA method from several donors, generation probabilities were computed with OLGA. TCRdb took this table from immuneACCESS and kept in-frame rearrangements with V and J called. Such tables lack part of the clones; where checked against another copy, unresolved V genes explain under half of the gap, and the rest is unexplained. The V and J calls and clone size were taken over from that table, and D and trimming were inferred from the DNA. For this sample there are about 960,000 clones; around three quarters appear just once. Jointly, the top ten make up around 1.5% of the sample.

As to this clone: Its cognate antigen has yet to be identified. No much larger clone is present one base from it, and per-base qualities are unavailable.

Results the study describes overall, beyond this receptor: Naive subsets generally had larger estimated clonotype richness than memory subsets. Because the study included only a small number of donors, the genetic and exposure-history diversity represented was limited. Sampling was limited to blood, and TCR repertoires in tissue likely differ from TCR repertoires in blood. Higher generation probabilities were observed for clonotypes shared by all four sorted-subset donors than for non-shared clonotypes. Sharing across a few donors was observed for about 5% of naive CD4, over 3% of naive CD8, around 2.5% of memory CD4, and less than 0.45% of memory CD8 clonotypes. Based on pairwise subsampling, the degree of clonotype sharing among donors was expected to be affected by sequencing depth. Rarefaction of sorted-subset datasets indicated incomplete sequencing despite the large sequencing depth.

The donors were healthy, HIV-negative adults with no recently reported acute infections or vaccinations. Every donor was a Caucasian adult residing in Nashville, Tennessee, USA. CD4+ T cells were enriched through magnetic negative selection, after which naive cells were positively selected on CD45RA and the remaining negative fraction served as the memory subset. After blood collection by leukapheresis, PBMCs were isolated using Ficoll-Histopaque density gradient centrifugation and then cryopreserved in the vapor phase of liquid nitrogen. Analytical flow cytometry was used to check the purity and quantity of every magnetically sorted T cell population. Genomic DNA was isolated from every sorted fraction and measured by UV absorbance on a Nanodrop 2000c. Spanning cysteine to phenylalanine, the CDR3 consists of 14 amino acids. Of all the DNA, just the CDR3 is kept, 42 bases in frame from base 1.

The chain is encoded by TRBV21-1 joined to TRBJ2-7; TRBD2 is taken as the D call from the table, unchecked against the DNA. TRBV21-1 is a pseudogene segment. The receptor was isolated from a man between 18 and 35 years old in good health. The material sequenced was memory CD4+ T cells sorted from blood. Explained via the paper, the cell subset or site label denotes: CD45RA-negative fraction. The CDR3: CASSPEGSHYEQYF. The DNA sequence reads TGTGCCAGCAGCCCAGAGGGCAGTCACTACGAGCAGTACTTC.